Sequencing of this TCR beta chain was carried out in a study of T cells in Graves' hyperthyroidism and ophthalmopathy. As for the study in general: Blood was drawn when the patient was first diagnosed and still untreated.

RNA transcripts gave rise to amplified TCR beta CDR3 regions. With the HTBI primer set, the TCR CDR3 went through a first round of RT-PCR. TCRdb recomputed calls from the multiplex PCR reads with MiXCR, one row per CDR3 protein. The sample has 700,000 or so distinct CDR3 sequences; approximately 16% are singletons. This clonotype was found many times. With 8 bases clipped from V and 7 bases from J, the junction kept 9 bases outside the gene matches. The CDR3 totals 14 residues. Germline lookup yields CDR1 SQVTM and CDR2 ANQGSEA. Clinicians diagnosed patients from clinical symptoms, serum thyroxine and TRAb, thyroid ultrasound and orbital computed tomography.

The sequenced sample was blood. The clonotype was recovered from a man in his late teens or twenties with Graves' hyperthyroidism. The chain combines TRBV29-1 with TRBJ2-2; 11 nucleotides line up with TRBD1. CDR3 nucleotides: TGCAGCACCCTTGGACAGGGGGCTGGCGGGGAGCTGTTTTTT. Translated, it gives CSTLGQGAGGELFF.